What follows are 10 T cell receptor beta chains derived from one specimen sequenced in a study of blood T cell repertoires in COVID-19. The repertoire was sequenced with immunoSEQ multiplex PCR; TCRdb's copy has only in-frame clones and lacks some. The repertoire holds approximately 150,000 clones, with roughly 77% as singletons. The material sequenced was peripheral blood. The receptors come from a man aged 55-75 years with acute or convalescent COVID-19.

J is TRBJ2-7 and V is TRBV27; the D is unclear. This CDR3 comprises 13 residues. V was trimmed by 3 bases and J by 1 base, leaving 7 bases between them. Germline V gene sequence: CDR1 MNHEY, CDR2 SMNVEV (reference sequence). The CDR3: CASSFLGSYEQYF. CDR3 nucleotide sequence: TGTGCCAGCAGTTTCCTCGGGTCCTACGAGCAGTACTTC.

The chain is built from TRBV29-1 and TRBJ2-5; 8 nucleotides match TRBD1. CDR1 is SQVTM and CDR2 is ANQGSEA in the germline V gene. Unmatched junction bases numbered 8, after V lost 8 bases and J lost 6 bases. This CDR3 has 12 residues. CDR3 in amino acids: CSTLTGEKTQYF. CDR3 sequence (DNA): TGCAGCACCTTGACAGGGGAGAAGACCCAGTACTTC.

This clone was recorded only once. V and J are TRBV7-8 and TRBJ2-7, with TRBD1 as a possible D gene (5 bases). The CDR3 has 13 amino acids. The V and J ends lost 2 bases and 6 bases respectively, with 11 bases between them. Germline lookup yields CDR1 SGHVS and CDR2 FQNEAQ. The CDR3 sequence is CASSLQGSVEQYF. CDR3 in DNA: TGTGCCAGCAGCTTACAGGGATCGGTCGAGCAGTACTTC.

Ten or more counts support this clone. In nucleotides, the CDR3 is TGTGCCAGCAACTTCCAGGGGGTTAGCAATCAGCCCCAGCATTTT. Translating it yields CASNFQGVSNQPQHF. V is TRBV28 and J is TRBJ1-5, with 7 positions matching TRBD1. Germline V gene data show CDR1 as MDHEN and CDR2 as SYDVKM. V lost 7 bases and J lost 0; bases outside the gene matches: 6. The length of the CDR3 is 15 residues.

The rearrangement uses TRBV14 and TRBJ2-2; weak D call: TRBD1 (5 bases). The CDR3 runs to 16 residues. Germline V lookup: CDR1 SGHDN, CDR2 FVKESK. The V end lost 6 bases, the J end lost 0 bases, and 14 bases lay between the germline ends. CDR3 amino acids: CASRQTGTSNTGELFF. The DNA of the CDR3 is TGTGCCAGCAGGCAAACAGGAACTTCGAACACCGGGGAGCTGTTTTTT. The full variable domain, completed using reference TRBV14 and TRBJ2-2, is EAGVTQFPSHSVIEKGQTVTLRCDPISGHDNLYWYRRVMGKEIKFLLHFVKESKQDESGMPNNRFLAERTGGTYSTLKVQPAELEDSGVYFCASRQTGTSNTGELFFGEGSRLTVL.

The chain couples TRBV7-8 to TRBJ1-2; no reliable D call. V lost 3 bases, J lost 8 bases, and 16 bases lay in between. Germline lookup yields CDR1 SGHVS and CDR2 FQNEAQ. CDR3 length: 14 residues. The CDR3 nucleotides are TGTGCCAGCAGCTTTACACCCGCGGGGAACGGCTACACCTTC. Its translation is CASSFTPAGNGYTF.

In this sample, this clone turned up once. V is TRBV24-1 and J is TRBJ2-5; 8 bases are a match to TRBD2. The V segment lost 8 bases and the J segment 4 bases; nucleotides outside the gene matches: 11. CDR3 length equals 15 residues. CDR1 KGHDR and CDR2 SFDVKD come from the germline V gene. The CDR3 DNA reads as TGTGCCACCACCGGGAATCCCGGGAGGGGAGAGACCCAGTACTTC. It specifies CATTGNPGRGETQYF.

The chain joins TRBV30 to TRBJ2-4; D is possibly TRBD1 (5 bases). The V end lost 8 bases, the J end lost 0 bases, and 17 bases lay between the germline ends. The CDR3 extends over 15 amino acids. Germline CDR1 is GTSNPN and CDR2 is SVGIG (reference sequence). This chain's CDR3 is CAHHRPSVAKNIQYF. The CDR3, as DNA: TGTGCCCACCACAGGCCTTCCGTAGCCAAAAACATTCAGTACTTC.

This clone appeared a single time. CDR3 amino acids: CASSLGGGGYEQYF. The CDR3 DNA reads TGTGCCAGCAGCTTAGGAGGCGGGGGCTACGAGCAGTACTTC. The V call is TRBV7-2, the J call TRBJ2-7; 7 bases are shared with TRBD2. The J segment lost 3 bases and the V segment lost 1 base, leaving 3 bases of the junction unmatched. The CDR3 covers 14 residues. CDR1 and CDR2 from the germline V gene are SGHTA and FQGNSA. Full variable domain (rest looked up from reference TRBV7-2 and TRBJ2-7): GAGVSQSPSNKVTEKGKDVELRCDPISGHTALYWYRQSLGQGLEFLIYFQGNSAPDKSGLPSDRFSAERTGGSVSTLTIQRTQQEDSAVYLCASSLGGGGYEQYFGPGTRLTVT.

This clone has just a few counts. V usage is TRBV28 and J usage is TRBJ2-5; 7 positions match TRBD1. In germline, CDR1 is MDHEN, CDR2 SYDVKM. The CDR3 consists of 17 residues. Trimming removed 5 bases from V and 4 bases from J; junction bases left unmatched: 16. The CDR3 DNA reads TGTGCCAGCAGTCCAGATACCGACGACAGGGTTTCAGAGACCCAGTACTTC. It specifies CASSPDTDDRVSETQYF.